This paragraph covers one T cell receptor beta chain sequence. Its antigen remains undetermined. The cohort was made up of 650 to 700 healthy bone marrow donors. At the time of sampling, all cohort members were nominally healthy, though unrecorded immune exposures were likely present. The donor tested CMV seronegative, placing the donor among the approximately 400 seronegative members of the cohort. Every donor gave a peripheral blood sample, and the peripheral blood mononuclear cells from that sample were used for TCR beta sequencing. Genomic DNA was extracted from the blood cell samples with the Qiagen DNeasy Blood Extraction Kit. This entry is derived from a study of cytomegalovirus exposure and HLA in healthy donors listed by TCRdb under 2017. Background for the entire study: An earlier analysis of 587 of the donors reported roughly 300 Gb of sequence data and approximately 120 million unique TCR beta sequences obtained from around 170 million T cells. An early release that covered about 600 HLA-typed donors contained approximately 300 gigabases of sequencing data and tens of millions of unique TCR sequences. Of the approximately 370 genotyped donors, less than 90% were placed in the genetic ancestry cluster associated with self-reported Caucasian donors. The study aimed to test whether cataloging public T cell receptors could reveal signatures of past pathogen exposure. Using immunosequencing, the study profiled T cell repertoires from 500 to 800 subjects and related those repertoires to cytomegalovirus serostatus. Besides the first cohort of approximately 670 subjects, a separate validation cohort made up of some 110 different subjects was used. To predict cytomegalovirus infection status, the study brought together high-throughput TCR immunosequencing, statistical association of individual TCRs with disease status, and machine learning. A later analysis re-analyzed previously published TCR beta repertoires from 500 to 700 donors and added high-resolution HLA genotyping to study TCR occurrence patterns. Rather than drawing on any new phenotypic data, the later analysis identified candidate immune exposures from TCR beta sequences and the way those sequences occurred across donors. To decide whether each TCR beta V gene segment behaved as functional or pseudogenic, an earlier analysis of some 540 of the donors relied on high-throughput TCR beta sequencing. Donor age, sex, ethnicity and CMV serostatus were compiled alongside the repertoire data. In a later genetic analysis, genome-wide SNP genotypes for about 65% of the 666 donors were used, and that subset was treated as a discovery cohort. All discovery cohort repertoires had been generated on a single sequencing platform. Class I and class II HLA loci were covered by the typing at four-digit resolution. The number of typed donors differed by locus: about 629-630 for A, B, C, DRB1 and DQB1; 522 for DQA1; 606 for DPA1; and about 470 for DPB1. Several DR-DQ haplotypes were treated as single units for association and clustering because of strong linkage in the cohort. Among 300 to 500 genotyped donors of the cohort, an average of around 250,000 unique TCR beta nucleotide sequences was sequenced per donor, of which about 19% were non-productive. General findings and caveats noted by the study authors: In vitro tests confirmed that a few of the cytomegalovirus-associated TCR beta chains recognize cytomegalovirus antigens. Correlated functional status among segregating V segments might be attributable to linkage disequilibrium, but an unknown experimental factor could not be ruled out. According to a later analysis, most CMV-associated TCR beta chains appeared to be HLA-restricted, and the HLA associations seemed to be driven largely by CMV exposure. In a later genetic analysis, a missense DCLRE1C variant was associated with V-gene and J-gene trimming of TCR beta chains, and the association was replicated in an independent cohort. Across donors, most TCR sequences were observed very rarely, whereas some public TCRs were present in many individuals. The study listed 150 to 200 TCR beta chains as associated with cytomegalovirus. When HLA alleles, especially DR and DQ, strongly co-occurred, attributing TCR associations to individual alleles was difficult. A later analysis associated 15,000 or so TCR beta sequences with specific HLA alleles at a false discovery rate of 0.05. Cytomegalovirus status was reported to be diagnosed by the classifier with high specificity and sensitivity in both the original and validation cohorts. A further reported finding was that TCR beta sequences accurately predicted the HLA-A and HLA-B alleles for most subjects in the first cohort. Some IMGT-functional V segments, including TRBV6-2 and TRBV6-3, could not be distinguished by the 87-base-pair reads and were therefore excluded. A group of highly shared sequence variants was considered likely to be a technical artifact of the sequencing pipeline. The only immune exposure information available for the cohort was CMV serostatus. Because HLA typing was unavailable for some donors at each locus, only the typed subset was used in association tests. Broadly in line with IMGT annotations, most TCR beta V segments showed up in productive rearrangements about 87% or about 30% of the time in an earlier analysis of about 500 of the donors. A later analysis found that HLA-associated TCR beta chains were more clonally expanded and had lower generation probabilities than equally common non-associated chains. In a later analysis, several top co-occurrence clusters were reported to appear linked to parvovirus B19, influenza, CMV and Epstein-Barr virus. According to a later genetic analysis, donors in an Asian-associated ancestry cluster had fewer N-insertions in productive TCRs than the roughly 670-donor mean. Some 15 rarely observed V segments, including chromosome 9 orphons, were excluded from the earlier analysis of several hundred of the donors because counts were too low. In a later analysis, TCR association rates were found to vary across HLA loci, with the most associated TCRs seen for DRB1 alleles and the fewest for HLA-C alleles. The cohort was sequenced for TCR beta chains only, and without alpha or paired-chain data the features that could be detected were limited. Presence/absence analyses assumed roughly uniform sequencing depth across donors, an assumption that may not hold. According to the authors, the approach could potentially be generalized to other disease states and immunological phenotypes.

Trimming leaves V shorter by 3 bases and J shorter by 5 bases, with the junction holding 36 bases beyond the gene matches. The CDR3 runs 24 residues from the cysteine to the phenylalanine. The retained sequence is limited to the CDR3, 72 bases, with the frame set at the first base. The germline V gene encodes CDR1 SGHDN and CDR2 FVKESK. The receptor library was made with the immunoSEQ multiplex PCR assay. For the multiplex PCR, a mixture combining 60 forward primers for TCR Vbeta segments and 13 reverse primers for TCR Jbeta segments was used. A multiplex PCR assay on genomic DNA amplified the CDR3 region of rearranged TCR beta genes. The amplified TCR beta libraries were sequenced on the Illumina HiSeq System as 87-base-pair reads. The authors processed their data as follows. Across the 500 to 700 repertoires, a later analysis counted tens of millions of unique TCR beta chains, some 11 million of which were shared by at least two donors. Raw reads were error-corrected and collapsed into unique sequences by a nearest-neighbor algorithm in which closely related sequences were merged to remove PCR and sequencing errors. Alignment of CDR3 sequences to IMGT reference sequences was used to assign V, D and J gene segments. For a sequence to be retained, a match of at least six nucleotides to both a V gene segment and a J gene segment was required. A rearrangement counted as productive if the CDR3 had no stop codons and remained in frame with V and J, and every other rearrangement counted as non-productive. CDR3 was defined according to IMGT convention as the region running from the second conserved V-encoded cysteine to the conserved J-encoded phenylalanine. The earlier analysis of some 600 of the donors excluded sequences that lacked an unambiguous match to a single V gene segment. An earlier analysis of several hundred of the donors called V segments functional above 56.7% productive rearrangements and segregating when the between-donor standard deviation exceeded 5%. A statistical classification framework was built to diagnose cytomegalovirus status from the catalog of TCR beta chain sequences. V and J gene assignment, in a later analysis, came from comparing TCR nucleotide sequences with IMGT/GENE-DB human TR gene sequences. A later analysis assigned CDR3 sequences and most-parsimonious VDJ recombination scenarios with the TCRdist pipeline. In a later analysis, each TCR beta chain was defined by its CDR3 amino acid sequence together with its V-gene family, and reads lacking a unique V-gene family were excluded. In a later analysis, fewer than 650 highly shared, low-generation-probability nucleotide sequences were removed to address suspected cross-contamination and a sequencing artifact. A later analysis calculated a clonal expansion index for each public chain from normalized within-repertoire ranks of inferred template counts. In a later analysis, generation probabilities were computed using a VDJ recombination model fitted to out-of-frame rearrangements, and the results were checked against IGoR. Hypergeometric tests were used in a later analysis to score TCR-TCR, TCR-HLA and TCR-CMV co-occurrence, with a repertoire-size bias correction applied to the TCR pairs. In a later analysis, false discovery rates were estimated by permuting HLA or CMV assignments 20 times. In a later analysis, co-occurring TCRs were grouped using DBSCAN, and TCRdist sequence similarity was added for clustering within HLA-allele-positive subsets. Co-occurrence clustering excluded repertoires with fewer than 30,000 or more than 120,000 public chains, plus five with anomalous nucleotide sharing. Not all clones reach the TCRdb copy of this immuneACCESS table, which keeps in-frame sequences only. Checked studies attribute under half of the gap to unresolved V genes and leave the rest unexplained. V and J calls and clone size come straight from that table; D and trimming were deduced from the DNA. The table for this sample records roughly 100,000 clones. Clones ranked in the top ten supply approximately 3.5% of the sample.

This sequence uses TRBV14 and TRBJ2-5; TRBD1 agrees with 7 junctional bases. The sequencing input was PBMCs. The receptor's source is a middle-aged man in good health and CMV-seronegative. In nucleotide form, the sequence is TGTGCCAGCAGCCAGCCGACCTCATCCAGAGCGACCTATTGGGCCAGACAGGGTATGGAGACCCAGTACTTC. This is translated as CASSQPTSSRATYWARQGMETQYF.